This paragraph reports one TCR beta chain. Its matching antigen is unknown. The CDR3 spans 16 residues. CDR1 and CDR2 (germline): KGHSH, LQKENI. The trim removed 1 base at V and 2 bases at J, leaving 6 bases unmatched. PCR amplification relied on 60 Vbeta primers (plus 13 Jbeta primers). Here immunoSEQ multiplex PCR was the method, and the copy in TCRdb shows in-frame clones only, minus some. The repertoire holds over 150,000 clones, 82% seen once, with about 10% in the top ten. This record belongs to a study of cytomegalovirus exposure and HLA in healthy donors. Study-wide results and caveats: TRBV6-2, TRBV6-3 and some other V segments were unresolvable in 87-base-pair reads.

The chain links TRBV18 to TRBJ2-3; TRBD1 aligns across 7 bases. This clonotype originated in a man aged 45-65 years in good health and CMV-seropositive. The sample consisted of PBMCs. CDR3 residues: CASSPQGADATDTQYF. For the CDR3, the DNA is TGTGCCAGCTCACCACAGGGGGCGGACGCCACAGATACGCAGTATTTT.